These 6 T cell receptor beta chains originate from one sample sequenced in a study of Graves' ophthalmopathy and Graves' hyperthyroidism. The TCR beta CDR3 regions underwent amplification from RNA transcripts. First-round RT-PCR used HTBI primers; second-round multiplex PCR followed. TCRdb fed the multiplex PCR reads into MiXCR, producing one record per CDR3 protein. The repertoire holds more than 1,000,000 distinct CDR3 sequences, with about 36% as singletons. Material for sequencing was peripheral blood or thyroid tissue (not recorded which). These receptor sequences come from an adult man with Graves' hyperthyroidism.

This rearrangement joins TRBV25-1 to TRBJ2-6, with 9 nucleotides matching TRBD1. This CDR3 has 16 amino acids. Germline CDR1 is MGHDK and CDR2 is SYGVNS. Trimming at V came to 8 bases and at J to 1 base, leaving 6 bases not matched to a gene. CDR3 region: CASLGTGSSGANVLTF. CDR3 nucleotide sequence: TGTGCCAGCTTAGGGACAGGGTCATCTGGGGCCAACGTCCTGACTTTC.

This clonotype was seen at least ten times. The rearrangement joins TRBV2 to TRBJ1-6; no firm D call. The germline gives CDR1 SNHLY, CDR2 FYNNEI. The CDR3 covers 13 residues. V lost 0 bases and J 9 bases, leaving 6 bases between the germline ends. The CDR3 region is CASSEALGSPLHF. The CDR3, as DNA: TGTGCCAGCAGTGAAGCGCTCGGTTCACCCCTCCACTTT.

This clonotype showed up many times. The CDR3 DNA reads TGTGCCAGCAGCCAAGTACCCAGGATGAACACTGAAGCTTTCTTT. The encoded protein is CASSQVPRMNTEAFF. The rearrangement uses TRBV14 and TRBJ1-1; unclear D gene. Germline loops: CDR1 SGHDN, CDR2 FVKESK. V lost 1 base and J lost 0, with 9 bases in between. CDR3 length equals 15 residues. Full variable domain (remainder filled in from reference TRBV14 and TRBJ1-1): EAGVTQFPSHSVIEKGQTVTLRCDPISGHDNLYWYRRVMGKEIKFLLHFVKESKQDESGMPNNRFLAERTGGTYSTLKVQPAELEDSGVYFCASSQVPRMNTEAFFGQGTRLTVV.

The rearrangement joins TRBV29-1 to TRBJ1-5, with 8 bases matching TRBD1. Germline CDR1 is SQVTM and CDR2 is ANQGSEA. There are 14 residues in the CDR3. V lost 6 bases to trimming and J lost 3 bases; unmatched junction nucleotides: 7. The CDR3 reads CSVRTGQVNQPQHF. The CDR3 bases are TGCAGCGTCAGGACAGGGCAGGTCAATCAGCCCCAGCATTTT.

This clonotype came up once. This chain connects TRBV25-1 to TRBJ1-1, with D perhaps matching TRBD1 (6 bases). Deletions cut 1 base from V and 0 bases from J, with 21 bases between. The CDR3 consists of 19 residues. Germline V gene data show CDR1 as MGHDK and CDR2 as SYGVNS. The CDR3: CASSEFAGARSLLNTEAFF. In DNA, the CDR3 is TGTGCCAGCAGTGAATTCGCGGGGGCCCGGAGCCTTTTGAACACTGAAGCTTTCTTT.

The table lists this clonotype with many counts. The chain carries TRBV6-2 or TRBV6-3 and TRBJ2-5, with D hard to call. Germline lookup yields CDR1 MNHEY and CDR2 SVGEGT. CDR3 length: 11 amino acids. Trimming cost V 4 bases and J 5 bases, with 5 bases left between them. The CDR3 reads CASSSMETQYF. DNA for the CDR3: TGTGCCAGCAGTTCGATGGAGACCCAGTACTTC.